A selection of T cell receptor beta chains follows, all from one sample in a study of regulatory T cells in long-lasting Graves disease. One entry per CDR3 protein results from TCRdb running MiXCR on the multiplex PCR reads. This table holds around 250,000 distinct CDR3 sequences, about 16% found once. Sample: peripheral blood mononuclear cells (PBMCs), taken at new diagnosis, from a patient treated with antithyroid drugs. The source is a female donor with Graves disease. Both conserved end residues are part of each CDR3. Each record gives: J gene, clone size, D gene, V gene, CDR3 protein, CDR3 DNA. The D gene is left open where the match is weak. Rows may omit the clone size; those that give it use once, few, many or a size class.

TRBJ1-2 few NA TRBV6-1 CASRGGVTVYGYTF TGTGCCAGCAGGGGGGGGGTGACAGTCTATGGCTACACCTTC
TRBJ2-4 few NA TRBV19 CASSQLRRGGIQYF TGTGCCAGTAGCCAGTTACGGAGAGGCGGCATTCAGTACTTC
TRBJ2-3 many TRBD2 TRBV19 CASSPRTSGRSDTQYF TGTGCCAGTAGTCCCCGGACTAGCGGGAGGTCGGATACGCAGTATTTT
TRBJ1-4 few NA TRBV19 CASSRRQAEKLFF TGTGCCAGTAGTAGACGACAGGCAGAAAAACTGTTTTTT
TRBJ1-1 many TRBD1 TRBV19 CASNKGAKRNTEAFF TGTGCCAGTAACAAGGGGGCTAAGAGGAACACTGAAGCTTTCTTT
TRBJ2-2 NA NA TRBV6-5 CASSYSQGANTGELFF TGTGCCAGCAGTTACTCGCAGGGTGCAAACACCGGGGAGCTGTTTTTT
TRBJ1-1 many NA TRBV15 CGLSRWVNTEAFF TGTGGCCTCTCGAGGTGGGTCAACACTGAAGCTTTCTTT
TRBJ2-1 many NA TRBV20-1 CSARHPRNEQFF TGCAGTGCTAGGCATCCTCGCAATGAGCAGTTCTTC
TRBJ2-7 many NA TRBV4-2 CASSYDTSSSSYEQYF TGTGCCAGCAGCTATGACACTAGCTCAAGCTCCTACGAGCAGTACTTC
TRBJ1-5 many TRBD1 TRBV19 CASSTRDRGHNQPQHF TGTGCCAGTAGCACCCGGGACAGGGGTCACAATCAGCCCCAGCATTTT
TRBJ2-3 many TRBD2 TRBV19 CASSISGMSTDTQYF TGTGCCAGTAGTATTAGCGGGATGAGCACAGATACGCAGTATTTT